Each of the 22 T cell receptor beta chains below was sequenced from the same sample in a study of neurological immune-mediated disorders (dated by TCRdb to the late 2010s). The library relied on 5' RACE. The run used an Illumina HiSeq 2500. TCRdb reanalyzed the raw reads on its own, using fastp at Q25 for trimming and MiXCR for clone calling, and kept in-frame beta chains. All rows with the same CDR3 protein become a single entry with the most common DNA and genes. The sample table shows some 43,000 distinct CDR3 sequences, and about an eighth are seen once. Clones ranked in the top ten supply 9% of the sample. Interpreted using the paper, the time point label stands for: longitudinal time-point 3. Sample: PBMCs. Receptor source: a male donor with HTLV-1-associated myelopathy (HAM/TSP).

This clonotype was seen many times. The rearrangement joins TRBV28 to TRBJ1-5, with a possible D match to TRBD1 (6 bases). The ends were cut back, 3 bases at V and 6 bases at J, with 18 bases in the middle. The CDR3 is 16 residues long. CDR1 MDHEN and CDR2 SYDVKM come from the germline V gene. Written as DNA, the CDR3 is TGTGCCAGCAGTTTGTGGTCGGACAGTACACTTCAGCCCCAGCATTTT. It is translated as CASSLWSDSTLQPQHF. The full variable domain, its missing parts supplied by reference TRBV28 and TRBJ1-5, is DVKVTQSSRYLVKRTGEKVFLECVQDMDHENMFWYRQDPGLGLRLIYFSYDVKMKEKGDIPEGYSVSREKKERFSLILESASTNQTSMYLCASSLWSDSTLQPQHFGDGTRLSIL.

This clonotype was detected only a few times. The gene calls are TRBV7-9 and TRBJ1-6; TRBD1 agrees at 8 bases. CDR1 is SEHNR and CDR2 is FQNEAQ in the germline V gene (reference sequence). V shed 0 bases, J shed 9 bases, and the junction held 1 base outside the gene matches. This CDR3 has 14 amino acids. The CDR3 bases are TGTGCCAGCAGCTTAGCTACAGGGGGTTCACCCCTCCACTTT. Residues: CASSLATGGSPLHF.

Ten or more counts support this clonotype. The chain recombines TRBV5-1 with TRBJ1-3, with no clear D. Germline lookup yields CDR1 SGHRS and CDR2 YFSETQ. The CDR3 covers 14 residues. Trimming shortened V by 1 base and J by 0 bases, and 5 bases separated the two germline ends. CDR3 nucleotides: TGCGCCAGCAGCTTGCCAGGCTCTGGAAACACCATATATTTT. Encoded protein: CASSLPGSGNTIYF.

This clonotype was counted ten times or more. The chain couples TRBV3-1 to TRBJ1-1; D remains unclear. This CDR3 has 13 residues. Trimming removed 0 bases from V and 11 bases from J, with 13 bases in between. Looked up from germline, CDR1 is LGHDT and CDR2 is YNNKEL (reference sequence). DNA of the CDR3: TGTGCCAGCAGCCAAGACGACGGAAGGTGGGCTTTCTTT. Residues: CASSQDDGRWAFF.

At least ten counts were recorded for this clonotype. The CDR3 DNA follows: TGTGCCAGCAGTGAATCGGGACGCAGGGGGGCCTACGAGCAGTACTTC. This codes for CASSESGRRGAYEQYF. The V gene is TRBV2, the J gene TRBJ2-7, with D possibly matching TRBD1 (7 bases). Germline V lookup: CDR1 SNHLY, CDR2 FYNNEI. CDR3 length: 16 residues. Trimming took 2 bases from V and 2 from J, leaving 16 bases between them.

In this sample, this clonotype turned up many times. The V call is TRBV9, the J call TRBJ1-6; D call uncertain. Germline V gives CDR1 SGDLS, CDR2 YYNGEE. CDR3 size: 14 residues. The ends were cut back, 0 bases at V and 10 bases at J, with 11 bases in the middle. CDR3 residues: CASSVGADGSPLHF. CDR3 bases: TGTGCCAGCAGCGTAGGAGCAGACGGATCACCCCTCCACTTT.

For this clonotype: A much larger clone differs from this one at a single base, so this may be a read error. This chain connects TRBV18 to TRBJ2-1; 7 bases align to TRBD1. Germline-derived CDR1 and CDR2 are KGHSH and LQKENI. With 4 bases clipped from V and 8 bases from J, the junction kept 11 bases outside the gene matches. The CDR3 runs to 15 residues. This CDR3 is CASSLLDITGDEQFF. The CDR3 coding sequence is TGTGCCAGCTCACTCCTCGACATTACAGGGGATGAGCAGTTCTTC. The full variable domain, rest sourced from reference TRBV18 and TRBJ2-1, is NAGVMQNPRHLVRRRGQEARLRCSPMKGHSHVYWYRQLPEEGLKFMVYLQKENIIDESGMPKERFSAEFPKEGPSILRIQQVVRGDSAAYFCASSLLDITGDEQFFGPGTRLTVL.

This clonotype was found many times. V is TRBV20-1 and J is TRBJ2-3; no clear D. Germline assignment: CDR1 DFQATT and CDR2 SNEGSKA (reference sequence). V was cut by 2 bases and J by 2 bases, with 14 bases left in between. The CDR3 is 15 residues long. The CDR3 DNA reads as TGCAGTGCTAGACGTCCCGGCTCCTACACAGATACGCAGTATTTT. Protein: CSARRPGSYTDTQYF.

This clonotype has ten or more counts. The rearrangement joins TRBV7-2 to TRBJ1-4, with 8 bases fitting TRBD1. V gave up 5 bases and J gave up 3 bases; unmatched junction bases: 5. Germline CDR1 is SGHTA and CDR2 is FQGNSA. The CDR3 totals 15 residues. CDR3 nucleotides: TGTGCCAGCAGCCCAGACAGGGGATCTAATGAAAAACTGTTTTTT. It encodes CASSPDRGSNEKLFF.

Many counts were recorded for this clonotype. The chain combines TRBV10-2 with TRBJ1-2; 8 nucleotides match TRBD1. Trimming at V came to 9 bases and at J to 6 bases, leaving 6 bases not matched to a gene. Per germline, CDR1 WSHSY and CDR2 SAAADI. The CDR3 is made up of 12 amino acids. In nucleotides, the CDR3 is TGCGCCAGTGACAGGGGAATCCATGGCTACACCTTC. It encodes CASDRGIHGYTF.

Ten or more counts support this clonotype. This chain connects TRBV7-6 to TRBJ1-2; 9 nucleotides match TRBD1. CDR1 and CDR2 from the germline V gene are SGHVS and FNYEAQ. The CDR3 runs 14 residues. The V gene end was trimmed by 5 bases and the J gene end by 3 bases; junction bases not matched to a gene: 4. This CDR3 reads CASSPGTGYYGYTF. CDR3 in DNA: TGTGCCAGCAGCCCCGGGACAGGGTACTATGGCTACACCTTC.

This clonotype was counted many times. The V gene is TRBV20-1, the J gene TRBJ2-1; the match to TRBD2 covers 8 bases. The germline gives CDR1 DFQATT, CDR2 SNEGSKA (reference sequence). The V gene end was trimmed by 7 bases and the J gene end by 1 base; junction bases not matched to a gene: 3. The CDR3 covers 13 residues. As DNA, the CDR3 is TGCAGTGGAGAGCGGGGGTCCTACAATGAGCAGTTCTTC. Protein product: CSGERGSYNEQFF.

In its sample, this clonotype was seen many times. The J gene is TRBJ2-3, the V gene TRBV6-5; D call uncertain. The CDR3 extends over 14 amino acids. CDR1 MNHEY and CDR2 SVGAGI come from the germline V gene. V was cut by 0 bases and J by 4 bases, with 8 bases left in between. The CDR3 protein is CASSYSGFADTQYF. The CDR3 coding sequence is TGTGCCAGCAGTTACTCAGGGTTCGCAGATACGCAGTATTTT.

This clonotype was found a few times. The rearrangement links TRBV6-6 to TRBJ2-5, with 7 bases matching TRBD2. The germline V gene has CDR1 MNHNY and CDR2 SVGAGI (reference sequence). V shed 7 bases and J 5 bases; nucleotides not matched to a gene: 7. The CDR3 runs 13 residues. CDR3: CASTYGGSETQYF. The DNA of the CDR3 is TGTGCCAGCACCTACGGGGGGTCCGAGACCCAGTACTTC.

This clonotype was observed many times. J is TRBJ1-1 and V is TRBV5-6; weak D call: TRBD1 (5 bases). This CDR3 region has 16 residues. The germline V gene encodes CDR1 SGHDT and CDR2 YYEEEE. V was cut by 4 bases and J by 0 bases, with 16 bases left in between. The CDR3 spells CASSQTNWGLNTEAFF. The CDR3 nucleotides read TGTGCCAGCAGCCAGACAAATTGGGGCCTGAACACTGAAGCTTTCTTT.

This clonotype is medium-sized in the sample. The V call is TRBV4-3, the J call TRBJ2-1, with 12 bases fitting TRBD1. Trimming took 1 base from V and 7 from J; bases not matched to a gene: 5. Per the germline V gene, CDR1 is LGHNA and CDR2 is YSLEER. The CDR3 runs to 16 residues. The CDR3 DNA reads TGCGCCAGCAGCCAAGGGGGGACAGGGGGCCGAAATGAGCAGTTCTTC. Translating gives CASSQGGTGGRNEQFF.

This clonotype was detected many times. The chain links TRBV6-6 to TRBJ2-3; the D gene is possibly TRBD1 (5 bases). The CDR3 is made up of 15 amino acids. In germline, CDR1 is MNHNY, CDR2 SVGAGI (reference sequence). Deletions cut 6 bases from V and 5 bases from J, with 18 bases between. CDR3 loop: CASSQYGPQGDTQYF. The CDR3 nucleotides read TGTGCCAGCAGCCAATATGGCCCCCAGGGAGATACGCAGTATTTT.

The chain links TRBV7-2 to TRBJ1-4; D perhaps matches TRBD1 (5 bases). Trimming pared 5 bases from V and 5 bases from J, leaving 15 bases between. Germline CDR1 is SGHTA and CDR2 is FQGNSA. The CDR3 is made up of 15 amino acids. As DNA, the CDR3 is TGTGCCAGCAGCCGGGCGCGGGGCGCGAATGAAAAACTGTTTTTT. It codes for CASSRARGANEKLFF.

This clonotype was recorded at least ten times. The chain has TRBV27 and TRBJ2-5; 10 positions match TRBD1. The CDR3 loop spans 14 amino acids. Germline V CDR1 and CDR2: MNHEY, SMNVEV (reference sequence). V dropped 6 bases and J dropped 6; count of bases not matched to a gene: 7. The CDR3 region is CASRMTGGAKTQYF. The CDR3 nucleotides read TGTGCCAGCAGGATGACAGGGGGCGCGAAGACCCAGTACTTC.

This clonotype was seen at least ten times. This rearrangement joins TRBV5-6 to TRBJ2-7; no firm D call. This CDR3 has 13 residues. Trimming stripped 0 bases from V and 5 bases from J, with 9 bases between. CDR1 SGHDT and CDR2 YYEEEE come from the germline V gene. The CDR3 region has the DNA TGTGCCAGCAGCTTGGTTGTGGGGAACGAGCAGTACTTC. It encodes CASSLVVGNEQYF.

This clonotype was seen many times. The chain carries TRBV7-2 and TRBJ1-6, with a tentative D call TRBD1 (5 bases). This CDR3 has 14 amino acids. The ends were cut back, 9 bases at V and 3 bases at J, with 12 bases in the middle. Germline-derived CDR1 and CDR2 are SGHTA and FQGNSA. The CDR3 coding sequence is TGTGCCAGAAGAGGGACTGGCTATAATTCACCCCTCCACTTT. Protein sequence: CARRGTGYNSPLHF.

Ten or more counts support this clonotype. The rearrangement uses TRBV5-6 and TRBJ2-5; 7 bases are a match to TRBD2. V lost 2 bases and J lost 4; bases outside the gene matches: 2. The CDR3 totals 13 residues. Germline V gene data show CDR1 as SGHDT and CDR2 as YYEEEE. CDR3 amino acids: CASSLGGGETQYF. CDR3 bases: TGTGCCAGCAGCTTAGGCGGGGGAGAGACCCAGTACTTC. Together with reference TRBV5-6 and TRBJ2-5, the CDR3 gives the full variable domain: DAGVTQSPTHLIKTRGQQVTLRCSPKSGHDTVSWYQQALGQGPQFIFQYYEEEERQRGNFPDRFSGHQFPNYSSELNVNALLLGDSALYLCASSLGGGETQYFGPGTRLLVL.